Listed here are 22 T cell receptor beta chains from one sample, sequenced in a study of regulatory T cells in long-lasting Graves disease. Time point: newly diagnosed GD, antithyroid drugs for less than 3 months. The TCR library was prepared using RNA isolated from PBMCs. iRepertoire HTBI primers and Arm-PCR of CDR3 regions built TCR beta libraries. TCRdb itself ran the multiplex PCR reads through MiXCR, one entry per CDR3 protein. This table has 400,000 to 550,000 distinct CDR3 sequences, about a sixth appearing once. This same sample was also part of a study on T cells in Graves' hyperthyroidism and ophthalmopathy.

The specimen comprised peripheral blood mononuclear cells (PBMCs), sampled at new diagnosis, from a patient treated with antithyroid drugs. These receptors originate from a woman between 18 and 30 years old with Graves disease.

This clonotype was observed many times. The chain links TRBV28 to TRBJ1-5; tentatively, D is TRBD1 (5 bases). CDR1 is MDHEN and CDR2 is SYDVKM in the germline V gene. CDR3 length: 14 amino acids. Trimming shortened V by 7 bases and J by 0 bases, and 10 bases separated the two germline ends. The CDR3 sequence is CASTTASSNQPQHF. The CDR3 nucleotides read TGTGCCAGCACGACAGCGAGTAGCAATCAGCCCCAGCATTTT. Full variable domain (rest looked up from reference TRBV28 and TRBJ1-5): DVKVTQSSRYLVKRTGEKVFLECVQDMDHENMFWYRQDPGLGLRLIYFSYDVKMKEKGDIPEGYSVSREKKERFSLILESASTNQTSMYLCASTTASSNQPQHFGDGTRLSIL.

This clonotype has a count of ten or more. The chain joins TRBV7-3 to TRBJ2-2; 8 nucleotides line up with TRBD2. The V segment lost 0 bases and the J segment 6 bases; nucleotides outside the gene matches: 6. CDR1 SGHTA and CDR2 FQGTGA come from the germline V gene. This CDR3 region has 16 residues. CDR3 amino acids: CASSLTPMTSAGELFF. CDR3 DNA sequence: TGTGCCAGCAGCTTAACCCCCATGACTAGCGCCGGGGAGCTGTTTTTT.

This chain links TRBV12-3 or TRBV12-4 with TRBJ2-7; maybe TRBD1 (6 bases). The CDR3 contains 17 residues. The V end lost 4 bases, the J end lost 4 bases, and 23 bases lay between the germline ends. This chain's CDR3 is CASSSPFLGEGGYEQYF. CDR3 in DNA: TGTGCCAGCAGTTCCCCGTTTCTTGGCGAAGGGGGTTACGAGCAGTACTTC.

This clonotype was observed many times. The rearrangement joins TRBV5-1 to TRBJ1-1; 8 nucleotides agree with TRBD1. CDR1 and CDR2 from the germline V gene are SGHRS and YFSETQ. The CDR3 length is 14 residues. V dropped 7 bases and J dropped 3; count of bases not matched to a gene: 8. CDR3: CASGRQGLDTEAFF. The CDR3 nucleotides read TGCGCCAGCGGCCGACAGGGGTTAGACACTGAAGCTTTCTTT.

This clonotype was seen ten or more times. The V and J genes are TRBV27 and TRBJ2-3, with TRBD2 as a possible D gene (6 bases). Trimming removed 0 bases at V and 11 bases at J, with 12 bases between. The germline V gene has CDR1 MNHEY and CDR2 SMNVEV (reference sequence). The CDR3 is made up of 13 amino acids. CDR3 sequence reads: CASSLSGRREQYF. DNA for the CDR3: TGTGCCAGCAGTTTATCGGGGAGGCGGGAGCAGTATTTT.

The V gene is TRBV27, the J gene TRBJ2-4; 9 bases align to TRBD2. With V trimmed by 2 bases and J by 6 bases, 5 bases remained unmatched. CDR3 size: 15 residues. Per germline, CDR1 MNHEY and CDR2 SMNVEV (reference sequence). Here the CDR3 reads CASSLAGGPRNIQYF. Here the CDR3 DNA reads TGTGCCAGCAGTTTAGCGGGAGGGCCTAGAAACATTCAGTACTTC.

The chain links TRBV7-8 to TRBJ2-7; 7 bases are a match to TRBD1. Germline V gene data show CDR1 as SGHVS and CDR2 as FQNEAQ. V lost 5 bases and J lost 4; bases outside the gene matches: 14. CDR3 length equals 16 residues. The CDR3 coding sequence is TGTGCCAGCAGCCTCGACCCGGGCAGGGGGTCGTACGAGCAGTACTTC. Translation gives CASSLDPGRGSYEQYF.

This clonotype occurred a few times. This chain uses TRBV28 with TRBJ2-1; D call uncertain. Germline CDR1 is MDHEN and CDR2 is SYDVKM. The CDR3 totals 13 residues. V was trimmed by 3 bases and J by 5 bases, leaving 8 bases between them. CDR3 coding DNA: TGTGCCAGCAGTTTTAGGTTGGACAATGAGCAGTTCTTC. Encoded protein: CASSFRLDNEQFF. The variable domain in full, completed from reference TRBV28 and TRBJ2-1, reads DVKVTQSSRYLVKRTGEKVFLECVQDMDHENMFWYRQDPGLGLRLIYFSYDVKMKEKGDIPEGYSVSREKKERFSLILESASTNQTSMYLCASSFRLDNEQFFGPGTRLTVL.

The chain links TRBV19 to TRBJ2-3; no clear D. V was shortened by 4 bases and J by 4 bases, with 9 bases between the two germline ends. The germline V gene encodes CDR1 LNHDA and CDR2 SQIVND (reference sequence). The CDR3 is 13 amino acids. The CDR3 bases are TGTGCCAGTAGTAGGTGGCAGTCAGATACGCAGTATTTT. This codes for CASSRWQSDTQYF.

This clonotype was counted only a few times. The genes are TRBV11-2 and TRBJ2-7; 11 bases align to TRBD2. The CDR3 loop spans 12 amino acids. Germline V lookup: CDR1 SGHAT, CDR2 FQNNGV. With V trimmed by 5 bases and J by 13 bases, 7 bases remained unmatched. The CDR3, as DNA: TGTGCCAGCAGCCGAGTTGGGACTAGCGGTTACTTC. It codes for CASSRVGTSGYF.

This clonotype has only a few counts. CDR3 amino acids: CASSPTGSGILEQFF. In nucleotides, the CDR3 is TGTGCCAGCTCACCGACCGGTAGCGGGATACTTGAGCAGTTCTTC. This chain connects TRBV18 to TRBJ2-1; 8 bases fit TRBD2. There are 15 residues in the CDR3. J lost 9 bases, V lost 3 bases, and 10 bases had no gene match. Germline V gene data show CDR1 as KGHSH and CDR2 as LQKENI.

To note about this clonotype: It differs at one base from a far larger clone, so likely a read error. In DNA, the CDR3 is TGTGCCAGCAGTGAGGGACAGGGCAATCAGCCCCAGCATTTT. It codes for CASSEGQGNQPQHF. J is TRBJ1-5 and V is TRBV6-1; TRBD1 matches at 8 bases. CDR3 size: 14 residues. The V and J ends lost 3 bases and 2 bases, in that order; junction bases with no gene match: 0. Germline V gene sequence: CDR1 MNHNS, CDR2 SASEGT.

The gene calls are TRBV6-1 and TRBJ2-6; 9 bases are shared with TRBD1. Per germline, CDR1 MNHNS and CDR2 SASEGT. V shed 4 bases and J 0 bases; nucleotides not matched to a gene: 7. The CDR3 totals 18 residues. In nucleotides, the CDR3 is TGTGCCAGCAGTGCTACCGGGACAGGGTCCTCTGGGGCCAACGTCCTGACTTTC. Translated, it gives CASSATGTGSSGANVLTF.

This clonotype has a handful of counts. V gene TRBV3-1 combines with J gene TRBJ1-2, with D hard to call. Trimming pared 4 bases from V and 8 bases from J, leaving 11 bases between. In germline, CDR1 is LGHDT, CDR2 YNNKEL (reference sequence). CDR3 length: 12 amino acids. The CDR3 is CASSRTMVGYTF. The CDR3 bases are TGTGCCAGCAGCCGGACCATGGTGGGCTACACCTTC.

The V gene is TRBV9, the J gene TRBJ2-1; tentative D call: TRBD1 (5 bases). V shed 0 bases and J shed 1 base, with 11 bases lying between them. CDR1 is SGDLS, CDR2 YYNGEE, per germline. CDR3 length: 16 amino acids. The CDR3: CASSVGGPRSYNEQFF. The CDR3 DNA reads TGTGCCAGCAGCGTAGGGGGCCCACGGTCCTACAATGAGCAGTTCTTC.

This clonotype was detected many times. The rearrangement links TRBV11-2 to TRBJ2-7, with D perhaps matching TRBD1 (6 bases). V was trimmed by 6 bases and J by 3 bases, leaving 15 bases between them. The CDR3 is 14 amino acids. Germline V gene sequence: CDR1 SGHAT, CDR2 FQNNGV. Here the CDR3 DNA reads TGTGCCAGCAGACTAGGACAGAAACTCTACGAGCAGTACTTC. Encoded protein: CASRLGQKLYEQYF.

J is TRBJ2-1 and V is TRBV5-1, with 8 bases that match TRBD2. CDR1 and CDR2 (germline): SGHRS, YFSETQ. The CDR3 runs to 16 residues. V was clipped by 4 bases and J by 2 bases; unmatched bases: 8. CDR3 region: CASSTGPAGAYNEQFF. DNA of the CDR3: TGCGCCAGCAGCACGGGACCAGCGGGAGCCTACAATGAGCAGTTCTTC.

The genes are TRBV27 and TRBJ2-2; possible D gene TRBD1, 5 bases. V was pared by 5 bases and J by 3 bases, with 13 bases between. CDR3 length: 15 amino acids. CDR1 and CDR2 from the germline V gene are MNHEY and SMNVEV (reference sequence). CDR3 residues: CASSERAGYTGELFF. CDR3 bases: TGTGCCAGCAGTGAAAGGGCAGGGTACACCGGGGAGCTGTTTTTT.

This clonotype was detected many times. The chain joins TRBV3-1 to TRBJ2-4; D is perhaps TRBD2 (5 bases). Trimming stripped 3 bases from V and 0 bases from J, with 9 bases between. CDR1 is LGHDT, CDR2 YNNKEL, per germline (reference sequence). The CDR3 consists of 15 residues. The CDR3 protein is CASSQRALAKNIQYF. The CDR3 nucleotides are TGTGCCAGCAGCCAGCGGGCGCTAGCCAAAAACATTCAGTACTTC.

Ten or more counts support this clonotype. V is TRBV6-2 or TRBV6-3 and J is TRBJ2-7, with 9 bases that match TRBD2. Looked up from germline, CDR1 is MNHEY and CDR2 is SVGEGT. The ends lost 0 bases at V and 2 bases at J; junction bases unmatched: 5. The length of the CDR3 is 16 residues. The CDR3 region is CASSYSGTSRTYEQYF. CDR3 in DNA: TGTGCCAGCAGTTACTCTGGGACTAGCCGAACCTACGAGCAGTACTTC.

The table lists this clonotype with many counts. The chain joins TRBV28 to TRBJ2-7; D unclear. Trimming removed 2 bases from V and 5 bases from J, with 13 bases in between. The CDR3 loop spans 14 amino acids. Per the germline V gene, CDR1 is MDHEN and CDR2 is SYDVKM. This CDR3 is CASSLGSPAHEQYF. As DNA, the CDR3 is TGTGCCAGCAGTTTAGGGTCGCCTGCCCACGAGCAGTACTTC.

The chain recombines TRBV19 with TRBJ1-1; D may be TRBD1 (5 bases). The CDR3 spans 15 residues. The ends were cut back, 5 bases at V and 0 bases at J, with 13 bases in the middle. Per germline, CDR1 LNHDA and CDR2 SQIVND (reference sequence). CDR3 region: CASSQGVGLNTEAFF. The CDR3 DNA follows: TGTGCCAGTAGTCAGGGTGTTGGGCTGAACACTGAAGCTTTCTTT. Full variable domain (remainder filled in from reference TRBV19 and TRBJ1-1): DGGITQSPKYLFRKEGQNVTLSCEQNLNHDAMYWYRQDPGQGLRLIYYSQIVNDFQKGDIAEGYSVSREKKESFPLTVTSAQKNPTAFYLCASSQGVGLNTEAFFGQGTRLTVV.